These T cell receptor beta chains were read from a single sample in a study of CD8+ T cells in alopecia areata. Measured with immunoSEQ multiplex PCR; TCRdb has only the in-frame clones, and not every one. The data show about 200,000 clones, with roughly two fifths seen just once and just under 0.5% held by the top ten. This specimen was CD4+ T cells sorted from blood, taken at approximately week 34, from a patient treated with tofacitinib. Every receptor here comes from a human donor with alopecia areata. CDR3s include the opening cysteine and the closing phenylalanine or tryptophan. D genes are given only for firm matches. Where a row states a size, it is once, few, many or the class of an expanded clone; other rows omit it.

clone_size: .
d_call: .
v_call: TRBV5-4
j_call: TRBJ1-4
cdr3_aa: CASSSRKDSPNEKLFF
cdr3_nt: TGTGCCAGCAGCTCTCGAAAGGACAGCCCAAATGAAAAACTGTTTTTT

clone_size: .
d_call: .
v_call: TRBV6-5
j_call: TRBJ2-7
cdr3_aa: CASSQYVPTGEAQYF
cdr3_nt: TGTGCCAGCAGTCAATACGTACCCACGGGCGAAGCGCAGTACTTC

clone_size: .
d_call: .
v_call: TRBV25-1
j_call: TRBJ2-2
cdr3_aa: CASSRGGNTGELFF
cdr3_nt: TGTGCCAGCAGTCGTGGGGGAAACACCGGGGAGCTGTTTTTT

clone_size: few
d_call: .
v_call: TRBV29-1
j_call: TRBJ1-4
cdr3_aa: CSVAVSLNEKLFF
cdr3_nt: TGCAGCGTTGCAGTCTCCCTTAATGAAAAACTGTTTTTT

clone_size: .
d_call: .
v_call: TRBV30
j_call: TRBJ2-2
cdr3_aa: CAWSVGLAGELFF
cdr3_nt: TGTGCCTGGAGTGTAGGGTTGGCCGGGGAGCTGTTTTTT

clone_size: few
d_call: .
v_call: TRBV28
j_call: TRBJ2-1
cdr3_aa: CASSLFSLSTTEQFF
cdr3_nt: TGTGCCAGCAGTTTGTTCAGCTTATCTACAACTGAGCAGTTCTTC

clone_size: once
d_call: .
v_call: TRBV28
j_call: TRBJ1-6
cdr3_aa: CASSRSRTVNSPLHF
cdr3_nt: TGTGCCAGCAGTCGGTCCCGGACAGTAAATTCACCCCTCCACTTT

clone_size: few
d_call: TRBD1
v_call: TRBV6-1
j_call: TRBJ2-7
cdr3_aa: CASRTGTGPYEQYF
cdr3_nt: TGTGCCAGCAGGACCGGGACAGGCCCCTACGAGCAGTACTTC

clone_size: .
d_call: TRBD1
v_call: TRBV30
j_call: TRBJ1-2
cdr3_aa: CAWTGGQDYGYTF
cdr3_nt: TGTGCCTGGACGGGGGGACAGGACTATGGCTACACCTTC

clone_size: .
d_call: .
v_call: TRBV7-9
j_call: TRBJ1-2
cdr3_aa: CASSSVGLFYGYTF
cdr3_nt: TGTGCCAGCAGCTCCGTGGGCCTTTTCTATGGCTACACCTTC

clone_size: few
d_call: TRBD1
v_call: TRBV5-1
j_call: TRBJ1-2
cdr3_aa: CASSPGDRGNGYTF
cdr3_nt: TGCGCCAGCAGCCCGGGAGACAGGGGCAACGGCTACACCTTC

clone_size: .
d_call: .
v_call: TRBV19
j_call: TRBJ1-4
cdr3_aa: CASSNAPGGEKLFF
cdr3_nt: TGTGCCAGTAGTAATGCTCCAGGAGGTGAAAAACTGTTTTTT

clone_size: .
d_call: TRBD2
v_call: TRBV7-7
j_call: TRBJ2-3
cdr3_aa: CASSGSGDTQYF
cdr3_nt: TGTGCGAGTAGCGGGAGTGGAGATACGCAGTATTTT

clone_size: few
d_call: .
v_call: TRBV19
j_call: TRBJ1-1
cdr3_aa: CASSDHNTEAFF
cdr3_nt: TGTGCCAGTAGCGATCACAACACTGAAGCTTTCTTT

clone_size: .
d_call: TRBD2
v_call: TRBV30
j_call: TRBJ2-3
cdr3_aa: CAWSTSGVTDTQYF
cdr3_nt: TGTGCCTGGAGTACTAGCGGGGTCACAGATACGCAGTATTTT

clone_size: few
d_call: TRBD1
v_call: TRBV27
j_call: TRBJ2-6
cdr3_aa: CASSLTDRGPFSGANVLTF
cdr3_nt: TGTGCCAGCAGTTTAACCGACAGGGGGCCATTCTCTGGGGCCAACGTCCTGACTTTC

clone_size: .
d_call: .
v_call: TRBV14
j_call: TRBJ2-1
cdr3_aa: CASSQYSGASSYNEQFF
cdr3_nt: TGTGCCAGCAGCCAATACTCGGGCGCCAGCTCCTACAATGAGCAGTTCTTC

clone_size: .
d_call: .
v_call: TRBV20-1
j_call: TRBJ2-1
cdr3_aa: CSPQGHHEQFF
cdr3_nt: TGCAGTCCCCAGGGGCATCATGAGCAGTTCTTC

clone_size: .
d_call: .
v_call: TRBV11-2
j_call: TRBJ2-5
cdr3_aa: CASSSQETQYF
cdr3_nt: TGTGCCAGCAGCTCACAAGAGACCCAGTACTTC

clone_size: .
d_call: .
v_call: TRBV14
j_call: TRBJ2-5
cdr3_aa: CASSQGNRGGWETQYF
cdr3_nt: TGTGCCAGCAGCCAAGGAAATCGAGGGGGTTGGGAGACCCAGTACTTC

clone_size: .
d_call: .
v_call: TRBV6-1
j_call: TRBJ2-7
cdr3_aa: CASSEARVEQYF
cdr3_nt: TGTGCCAGCAGTGAAGCCAGGGTCGAGCAGTACTTC

clone_size: few
d_call: TRBD1
v_call: TRBV2
j_call: TRBJ2-6
cdr3_aa: CAGQGWAGANVLTF
cdr3_nt: TGTGCCGGACAGGGTTGGGCTGGGGCCAACGTCCTGACTTTC

clone_size: .
d_call: .
v_call: TRBV7-2
j_call: TRBJ1-5
cdr3_aa: CASSSTRSGGNQPQHF
cdr3_nt: TGTGCCAGCAGCTCTACTCGGAGTGGGGGCAATCAGCCCCAGCATTTT

clone_size: .
d_call: TRBD2
v_call: TRBV5-6
j_call: TRBJ2-3
cdr3_aa: CASSLGTRTDTQYF
cdr3_nt: TGTGCCAGCAGCTTGGGGACTAGAACAGATACGCAGTATTTT

clone_size: .
d_call: TRBD1
v_call: TRBV5-4
j_call: TRBJ2-6
cdr3_aa: CASSLDRASGANVLTF
cdr3_nt: TGTGCCAGCAGCTTAGACAGGGCCTCTGGGGCCAACGTCCTGACTTTC

clone_size: few
d_call: .
v_call: TRBV30
j_call: TRBJ2-7
cdr3_aa: CAWSVLESSYEQYF
cdr3_nt: TGTGCCTGGAGTGTACTCGAGAGCTCCTACGAGCAGTACTTC

clone_size: .
d_call: .
v_call: TRBV30
j_call: TRBJ1-5
cdr3_aa: CAWSVFGAVNQPQHF
cdr3_nt: TGTGCCTGGAGTGTATTTGGGGCTGTAAATCAGCCCCAGCATTTT

clone_size: .
d_call: .
v_call: TRBV15
j_call: TRBJ2-7
cdr3_aa: CATSRGGDGYEQYF
cdr3_nt: TGTGCCACCAGCAGAGGAGGGGACGGGTACGAGCAGTACTTC

clone_size: .
d_call: .
v_call: TRBV12-5
j_call: TRBJ2-6
cdr3_aa: CASGLVRSRDSGANVLTF
cdr3_nt: TGTGCTAGTGGTTTGGTACGAAGCAGGGACTCTGGGGCCAACGTCCTGACTTTC

clone_size: few
d_call: TRBD2
v_call: TRBV5-4
j_call: TRBJ2-5
cdr3_aa: CASSKGLAGDGGETQYF
cdr3_nt: TGTGCCAGCAGCAAAGGACTAGCGGGAGACGGGGGGGAGACCCAGTACTTC

clone_size: few
d_call: .
v_call: TRBV6-1
j_call: TRBJ1-4
cdr3_aa: CASSEGKGNEKLFF
cdr3_nt: TGTGCCAGCAGTGAGGGGAAGGGTAATGAAAAACTGTTTTTT